The TCR beta chain under discussion was sequenced for a study of blood T cell repertoires in COVID-19. CDR3 length: 15 residues. CDR1 is ENHRY, CDR2 SYGVKD, per germline. The ends lost 10 bases at V and 1 base at J; junction bases unmatched: 7. This table comes from immunoSEQ multiplex PCR, and its TCRdb copy is limited to in-frame clones, with some not included. The data hold around 200,000 clones, with over 75% observed a single time. The genes are TRBV10-3 and TRBJ2-6, with TRBD1 matching over 7 bases. Sequencing was carried out using peripheral blood. This sequence originates from a person in their 70s with COVID-19, enrolled during active disease. The CDR3 sequence: CASRDSQSGANVLTF. CDR3 DNA sequence: TGTGCCAGCCGGGACAGTCAGTCTGGGGCCAACGTCCTGACTTTC.